The next 23 T cell receptor beta chains were all read from a single sample in a study of cytomegalovirus exposure and HLA in healthy donors. Some clones are missing from TCRdb's copy, which holds only in-frame ones; the method was immunoSEQ multiplex PCR. The sample carries 130,000 to 150,000 clones, around nine tenths recorded once. Sequencing was done on a sample of PBMCs. Source of these receptors: a woman aged 18-30 years in good health and CMV-seropositive.

The chain uses TRBV6-5 and TRBJ1-2; D unresolved. Germline values: CDR1 MNHEY, CDR2 SVGAGI. With 2 bases removed from V and 4 bases from J, the gap between germline ends came to 14 bases. This CDR3 region has 15 residues. The CDR3 loop reads CASSYGTAVTYGYTF. CDR3 coding DNA: TGTGCCAGCAGTTACGGTACAGCCGTGACCTATGGCTACACCTTC.

The V call is TRBV19, the J call TRBJ1-5; D perhaps matches TRBD1 (5 bases). Trimming shortened V by 7 bases and J by 7 bases, and 20 bases separated the two germline ends. The CDR3 totals 15 residues. In germline, CDR1 is LNHDA, CDR2 SQIVND (reference sequence). The DNA of the CDR3 is TGTGCCAGTATCCAAGGGGCGGGGTCGGGCCAGCCCCAGCATTTT. Residues: CASIQGAGSGQPQHF.

The rearrangement links TRBV27 to TRBJ2-1, with TRBD2 matching over 7 bases. In germline, CDR1 is MNHEY, CDR2 SMNVEV (reference sequence). J lost 8 bases, V lost 4 bases, and 17 bases had no gene match. This CDR3 is 17 amino acids long. Written as DNA, the CDR3 is TGTGCCAGCAGTTCAAGCCCTAGCAGGGAGGGCCCCGATGAGCAGTTCTTC. This sequence encodes CASSSSPSREGPDEQFF.

V and J are TRBV27 and TRBJ1-4; D gene uncertain. This CDR3 is built from 15 residues. V lost 0 bases, J lost 7 bases, and 12 bases lay in between. Looked up from germline, CDR1 is MNHEY and CDR2 is SMNVEV (reference sequence). Here the CDR3 DNA reads TGTGCCAGCAGTTTATCGCCAGGCCCACGTGAAAAACTGTTTTTT. It codes for CASSLSPGPREKLFF.

The chain employs TRBV19 and TRBJ2-1; possibly TRBD2 for D (6 bases). Per germline, CDR1 LNHDA and CDR2 SQIVND (reference sequence). V gave up 2 bases and J gave up 6 bases, with 17 bases separating them. This CDR3 has 16 amino acids. The CDR3 sequence: CASSIRWAGSGNEQFF. CDR3 nucleotides: TGTGCCAGTAGTATAAGATGGGCGGGGTCGGGCAATGAGCAGTTCTTC.

Only a few counts were recorded for this clone. CDR3 amino acids: CASSQDFPGGTYEQYF. The CDR3 bases are TGCGCCAGCAGCCAAGATTTCCCGGGGGGGACCTACGAGCAGTACTTC. The genes are TRBV4-3 and TRBJ2-7; 8 bases agree with TRBD2. The germline V gene has CDR1 LGHNA and CDR2 YSLEER. The CDR3 loop spans 16 amino acids. V trimming: 0 bases; J trimming: 2 bases; junction bases outside the gene matches: 6.

J is TRBJ2-7 and V is TRBV7-2; maybe TRBD2 (5 bases). Between the trimmed V and J ends, which lost 2 bases and 4 bases, there was a span of 15 bases. The CDR3 runs 15 residues. Per germline, CDR1 SGHTA and CDR2 FQGNSA. The CDR3 region is CASSLMGLEGYEQYF. CDR3 DNA: TGTGCCAGCAGCTTAATGGGCCTAGAGGGTTACGAGCAGTACTTC.

Concerning this clone itself: Other DNA sequences in the sample encode the same CDR3. The chain uses TRBV6-5 and TRBJ1-3, with no clear D. CDR1 is MNHEY and CDR2 is SVGAGI in the germline V gene. The CDR3 is 16 amino acids. V gave up 0 bases and J gave up 0 bases, with 9 bases separating them. CDR3 DNA: TGTGCCAGCAGTTACTCGGGAGTCTCCTCTGGAAACACCATATATTTT. It translates to CASSYSGVSSGNTIYF.

V usage is TRBV9 and J usage is TRBJ1-1, with a tentative D call TRBD1 (5 bases). Germline assignment: CDR1 SGDLS and CDR2 YYNGEE. Trimming left V 4 bases short and J 4 bases short, with 17 bases between. This CDR3 comprises 15 residues. The DNA of the CDR3 is TGTGCCAGCAGCCCAGGCGGGGGTTGGCGCACTGAAGCTTTCTTT. Protein product: CASSPGGGWRTEAFF.

The V and J genes are TRBV30 and TRBJ1-5; D call uncertain. With 0 bases removed from V and 10 bases from J, the gap between germline ends came to 7 bases. This CDR3 has 11 residues. Germline V CDR1 and CDR2: GTSNPN, SVGIG (reference sequence). The CDR3 coding sequence is TGTGCCTGGAGTGTGGAGGGACCCCAGCATTTT. This translates into CAWSVEGPQHF.

The chain is built from TRBV12-1 and TRBJ2-1; the table's TRBD2 call for D was not verified on the DNA. TRBV12-1 is listed as a pseudogene. This CDR3 has 16 residues. DNA for the CDR3: TGTGCCAGCAGCTCCAGCGGGAGGGCCACCTACAATGAGCAGTTCTTC. It yields the protein CASSSSGRATYNEQFF.

This sequence joins TRBV7-9 and TRBJ2-1, with D perhaps TRBD1 (5 bases). There are 13 residues in the CDR3. V was clipped by 5 bases and J by 6 bases, with 11 bases between them. Germline CDR1 and CDR2: SEHNR and FQNEAQ (reference sequence). The CDR3 DNA follows: TGTGCCAGCAGCCTCAGACAGTTCAATGAGCAGTTCTTC. Encoded protein: CASSLRQFNEQFF.

The chain recombines TRBV11-2 with TRBJ1-4; 9 nucleotides line up with TRBD1. V lost 1 base and J lost 5; bases outside the gene matches: 2. Germline-derived CDR1 and CDR2 are SGHAT and FQNNGV. The CDR3 length is 15 residues. As DNA, the CDR3 is TGTGCCAGCAGCTTAGGACAGGGGGACAATGAAAAACTGTTTTTT. Residues: CASSLGQGDNEKLFF.

V is TRBV5-1 and J is TRBJ2-3; 13 nucleotides match TRBD2. Germline V gene data show CDR1 as SGHRS and CDR2 as YFSETQ. This CDR3 has 16 amino acids. V dropped 4 bases and J dropped 3; count of bases not matched to a gene: 5. In DNA form, the CDR3 reads TGCGCCAGCAGCCAACTAGCGGGAGGGGGTACAGATACGCAGTATTTT. Translation gives CASSQLAGGGTDTQYF.

Here the CDR3 reads CASRDSPNEKLFF. The DNA for the CDR3 is TGCGCCAGCAGGGACAGCCCTAATGAAAAACTGTTTTTT. V usage is TRBV5-1 and J usage is TRBJ1-4; perhaps TRBD1 as D (6 bases). Germline V gene lookup returns CDR1 SGHRS and CDR2 YFSETQ. CDR3 length equals 13 residues. Trimming cost V 5 bases and J 3 bases, with 8 bases left between them.

The gene calls are TRBV4-2 and TRBJ2-7; 7 nucleotides line up with TRBD2. This CDR3 contains 17 residues. Looked up from germline, CDR1 is LGHNA and CDR2 is YNFKEQ. The V gene end was trimmed by 4 bases and the J gene end by 2 bases; junction bases not matched to a gene: 14. CDR3 in DNA: TGTGCCAGCAGCCGGGTAGTGGGAGGGAGGGAAACCTACGAGCAGTACTTC. Protein: CASSRVVGGRETYEQYF.

The chain has TRBV30 and TRBJ1-5; TRBD1 agrees at 7 bases. The trim removed 4 bases at V and 1 base at J, leaving 7 bases unmatched. The CDR3 is 15 residues long. Per germline, CDR1 GTSNPN and CDR2 SVGIG (reference sequence). The CDR3 region is CAWTPTGNSNQPQHF. The CDR3 nucleotides read TGTGCCTGGACTCCGACAGGGAACAGCAATCAGCCCCAGCATTTT.

This chain joins TRBV30 and TRBJ1-1, with 9 bases fitting TRBD1. V was clipped by 3 bases and J by 5 bases; unmatched bases: 4. The CDR3 spans 13 residues. Germline V gene lookup returns CDR1 GTSNPN and CDR2 SVGIG (reference sequence). The CDR3 loop is CAWSKTGGTEAFF. DNA of the CDR3: TGTGCCTGGAGCAAGACAGGGGGAACTGAAGCTTTCTTT.

CDR3 DNA: TGTGCCAGCAGTGGAACTAGCGGGGGGGAATCAGATACGCAGTATTTT. Residues: CASSGTSGGESDTQYF. The J gene is TRBJ2-3, the V gene TRBV6-1; 13 nucleotides agree with TRBD2. The CDR3 spans 16 residues. Unmatched junction bases numbered 5, after V lost 4 bases and J lost 4 bases. Germline CDR1 and CDR2: MNHNS and SASEGT.

This sequence joins TRBV7-9 and TRBJ1-2; D remains unclear. Germline V CDR1 and CDR2: SEHNR, FQNEAQ (reference sequence). Trimming stripped 5 bases from V and 1 base from J, with 8 bases between. This CDR3 region has 13 residues. CDR3 protein: CASSPTVNYGYTF. DNA of the CDR3: TGTGCCAGCAGCCCTACGGTTAACTATGGCTACACCTTC.

The chain links TRBV6-1 to TRBJ2-7; D is perhaps TRBD1 (6 bases). The CDR3 is 17 residues long. The germline gives CDR1 MNHNS, CDR2 SASEGT. V shed 2 bases and J shed 3 bases, with 20 bases lying between them. CDR3 sequence: CASSESRTAQGLYEQYF. The DNA of the CDR3 is TGTGCCAGCAGTGAATCCCGGACAGCCCAAGGGCTCTACGAGCAGTACTTC.

The rearrangement links TRBV6-4 to TRBJ2-7; 9 bases line up with TRBD2. Germline V gene sequence: CDR1 MRHNA, CDR2 SNTAGT. The CDR3 extends over 15 amino acids. Unmatched junction bases numbered 14, after V lost 11 bases and J lost 3 bases. CDR3 region: CAGTRSTSGGYEQYF. As DNA, the CDR3 is TGTGCCGGAACGAGATCGACTAGCGGTGGCTACGAGCAGTACTTC.

This chain joins TRBV30 and TRBJ1-5, with a tentative D call TRBD1 (5 bases). Trimming pared 3 bases from V and 3 bases from J, leaving 12 bases between. Germline CDR1 is GTSNPN and CDR2 is SVGIG (reference sequence). The length of the CDR3 is 14 residues. The CDR3 DNA sequence: TGTGCCTGGAGCGGGGGGACTTCCAATCAGCCCCAGCATTTT. Its translation: CAWSGGTSNQPQHF.